The TCR beta chain described here comes from a study of T cell responses to AZD1222 COVID-19 vaccine. Study results and limitations: Repertoires in all cases were sampled only once the peak T cell response had passed. Most donors were white British, females outnumbered males, and clonal diversity was possibly underestimated. Among those given AZD1222, only six were seropositive at baseline. The CD4 TCRs associated with vaccination extended across spike and predominated at 160-218 and 743-854.

The V and J ends lost 6 bases and 0 bases respectively, with 11 bases between them. This CDR3 has 15 amino acids. The germline V gene has CDR1 KGHDR and CDR2 SFDVKD. A word on this clone: The target antigen is unknown.

Assay: immunoSEQ multiplex PCR; the TCRdb copy retains only in-frame clones and omits some. The sample holds tens of thousands of clones, roughly 86% seen once. The chain links TRBV24-1 to TRBJ1-3, with D unresolved. The sample here was peripheral blood, taken on day 0 of AZD1222 vaccination. This sequence was found in an adult in good health. For the CDR3, the DNA is TGTGCCACCAGTCGGCCCTGGAACTCTGGAAACACCATATATTTT. This translates into CATSRPWNSGNTIYF.